These 27 T cell receptor beta chains came from one sample sequenced in a study of cytomegalovirus exposure and HLA in healthy donors. Use of 60 Vbeta and 13 Jbeta primers characterized the PCR. Profiled with immunoSEQ multiplex PCR; TCRdb holds only in-frame clones, not every one. Of hundreds of thousands of clones in the sample, roughly 84% were seen once. Material: PBMCs. These receptors originate from a girl between 2 and 10 years old in good health and CMV-seronegative.

The chain has TRBV4-1 and TRBJ2-1; possibly TRBD1 for D (6 bases). Looked up from germline, CDR1 is MGHRA and CDR2 is YSYEKL. CDR3 length: 16 residues. Trimming took off 4 bases at V and 0 bases at J, with 13 bases between the two ends. The CDR3 region is CASSRTGLGSYNEQFF. As DNA, the CDR3 is TGCGCCAGCAGCCGAACAGGGTTAGGCTCCTACAATGAGCAGTTCTTC.

The chain couples TRBV19 to TRBJ1-2; perhaps TRBD1 as D (5 bases). V dropped 3 bases and J dropped 5 bases, with 13 bases sitting between them. The length of the CDR3 is 14 residues. Germline CDR1 reads LNHDA; CDR2 reads SQIVND (reference sequence). CDR3 DNA: TGTGCCAGTAGTATTACGGGCAGGGCGTATGGCTACACCTTC. Amino acid sequence: CASSITGRAYGYTF.

The V gene is TRBV4-1, the J gene TRBJ1-2, with 9 bases aligning to TRBD1. Germline V lookup: CDR1 MGHRA, CDR2 YSYEKL. The CDR3 is 16 residues long. Unmatched junction bases numbered 13, after V lost 5 bases and J lost 6 bases. The CDR3 region has the DNA TGCGCCAGCAGCACCGGCGGGGGACAGGGTCGGAATGGCTACACCTTC. It translates to CASSTGGGQGRNGYTF.

V gene TRBV5-3 combines with J gene TRBJ2-1, with 9 positions matching TRBD1. TRBV5-3 belongs to the ORF category, with a function that is uncertain. V shed 0 bases and J 6 bases; nucleotides not matched to a gene: 7. The CDR3 has 16 amino acids. The CDR3 bases are TGTGCCAGAAGCTTGGAGTCGGGACAGGGATTCAATGAGCAGTTCTTC. Amino acid sequence: CARSLESGQGFNEQFF.

This chain connects TRBV5-6 to TRBJ1-2, with 8 bases aligning to TRBD1. The V gene's germline CDR1 is SGHDT and CDR2 YYEEEE. The CDR3 consists of 17 residues. The ends lost 2 bases at V and 1 base at J; junction bases unmatched: 10. Here the CDR3 DNA reads TGTGCCAGCAGCTTTGCGACAGGGGACCTGGGTAACTATGGCTACACCTTC. Amino acid sequence: CASSFATGDLGNYGYTF.

V usage is TRBV27 and J usage is TRBJ1-1, with 8 positions matching TRBD1. The germline V gene has CDR1 MNHEY and CDR2 SMNVEV (reference sequence). V trimming: 2 bases; J trimming: 5 bases; junction bases outside the gene matches: 4. The CDR3 is 14 residues long. The CDR3 protein is CASSLRTGWTEAFF. The CDR3 DNA reads TGTGCCAGCAGTTTAAGGACAGGGTGGACTGAAGCTTTCTTT.

The rearrangement uses TRBV28 and TRBJ2-7; 7 nucleotides line up with TRBD2. The CDR3 runs 15 residues. The V segment lost 3 bases and the J segment 1 base; nucleotides outside the gene matches: 6. CDR1 is MDHEN, CDR2 SYDVKM, per germline. The CDR3 loop reads CASSLGLAESYEQYF. CDR3 in DNA: TGTGCCAGCAGTTTGGGGCTAGCGGAATCCTACGAGCAGTACTTC.

The V and J genes are TRBV7-6 and TRBJ2-2; TRBD1 matches at 12 bases. Unmatched junction bases numbered 5, after V lost 5 bases and J lost 4 bases. This CDR3 contains 16 residues. Germline loops: CDR1 SGHVS, CDR2 FNYEAQ. The DNA of the CDR3 is TGTGCCAGCAGCCTAGGGACAGGGGGCGGCACCGGGGAGCTGTTTTTT. The encoded protein is CASSLGTGGGTGELFF.

The V and J genes are TRBV7-9 and TRBJ2-7; a possible D gene is TRBD2 (5 bases). CDR1 is SEHNR and CDR2 is FQNEAQ in the germline V gene (reference sequence). V shed 2 bases and J shed 5 bases, with 13 bases lying between them. This CDR3 comprises 14 residues. DNA for the CDR3: TGTGCCAGCAGCTTATATCTAGCACCCGACGAGCAGTACTTC. Its translation: CASSLYLAPDEQYF.

This clone occurred a few times. This rearrangement joins TRBV6-5 to TRBJ1-2, with 7 positions matching TRBD1. Trimming at V came to 5 bases and at J to 4 bases, leaving 10 bases not matched to a gene. CDR3 length: 15 residues. CDR1 and CDR2 (germline): MNHEY, SVGAGI. In DNA, the CDR3 is TGTGCCAGCAGTCCCATCATCGGGACAGCCTATGGCTACACCTTC. This gives the protein CASSPIIGTAYGYTF.

This chain joins TRBV9 and TRBJ2-1, with 11 bases that match TRBD2. This CDR3 has 19 residues. Germline CDR1 is SGDLS and CDR2 is YYNGEE. V lost 0 bases to trimming and J lost 0 bases; unmatched junction nucleotides: 8. The CDR3 reads CASSVVGWTSGSSYNEQFF. In nucleotides, the CDR3 is TGTGCCAGCAGCGTAGTAGGGTGGACTAGCGGGTCCTCCTACAATGAGCAGTTCTTC. The variable domain in full, with the rest retrieved from reference TRBV9 and TRBJ2-1, is DSGVTQTPKHLITATGQRVTLRCSPRSGDLSVYWYQQSLDQGLQFLIQYYNGEERAKGNILERFSAQQFPDLHSELNLSSLELGDSALYFCASSVVGWTSGSSYNEQFFGPGTRLTVL.

The J gene is TRBJ1-2, the V gene TRBV5-5; D unclear. CDR1 is SGHKS, CDR2 YYEKEE, per germline (reference sequence). This CDR3 has 11 amino acids. The V end was cut by 4 bases, the J end by 5 bases, with 6 bases between. CDR3 nucleotide sequence: TGTGCCAGCAGCCAACAATATGGCTACACCTTC. Protein sequence: CASSQQYGYTF. The full variable domain, its missing parts supplied by reference TRBV5-5 and TRBJ1-2, is DAGVTQSPTHLIKTRGQQVTLRCSPISGHKSVSWYQQVLGQGPQFIFQYYEKEERGRGNFPDRFSARQFPNYSSELNVNALLLGDSALYLCASSQQYGYTFGSGTRLTVV.

On this clone itself: A read error may produce the germline difference seen at one junction end. This chain uses TRBV4-1 with TRBJ2-7, with 13 bases aligning to TRBD2. From germline, CDR1 is MGHRA and CDR2 YSYEKL. CDR3 length: 17 amino acids. This CDR3 is CASSPSLLAGGWNEQCF. CDR3 sequence (DNA): TGCGCCAGCAGCCCCAGTCTACTAGCGGGAGGGTGGAACGAGCAGTGCTTC.

V gene TRBV5-6 combines with J gene TRBJ1-2, with a tentative D call TRBD1 (6 bases). V was shortened by 4 bases and J by 3 bases, with 16 bases between the two germline ends. Germline values: CDR1 SGHDT, CDR2 YYEEEE. The CDR3 has 15 amino acids. CDR3 residues: CASSLRDKLYYGYTF. The DNA for the CDR3 is TGTGCCAGCAGCCTCCGGGACAAACTCTACTATGGCTACACCTTC. The entire variable domain, with the rest obtained from reference TRBV5-6 and TRBJ1-2, is as follows: DAGVTQSPTHLIKTRGQQVTLRCSPKSGHDTVSWYQQALGQGPQFIFQYYEEEERQRGNFPDRFSGHQFPNYSSELNVNALLLGDSALYLCASSLRDKLYYGYTFGSGTRLTVV.

The DNA of the CDR3 is TGTGCCAGCAGTTTCGACAGGGTGAGCTATGGCTACACCTTC. It encodes CASSFDRVSYGYTF. The gene calls are TRBV6-5 and TRBJ1-2; 7 nucleotides match TRBD1. Looked up from germline, CDR1 is MNHEY and CDR2 is SVGAGI. Trimming took 4 bases from V and 4 from J; bases not matched to a gene: 6. The CDR3 is 14 amino acids.

The chain joins TRBV5-1 to TRBJ2-2, with a possible D match to TRBD2 (6 bases). The CDR3 length is 16 residues. V was trimmed by 2 bases and J by 2 bases, leaving 13 bases between them. Germline lookup yields CDR1 SGHRS and CDR2 YFSETQ. This chain's CDR3 is CASSFTKGGNTGELFF. As DNA, the CDR3 is TGCGCCAGCAGCTTTACAAAGGGAGGAAACACCGGGGAGCTGTTTTTT.

This rearrangement joins TRBV19 to TRBJ1-1; D remains ambiguous. The CDR3 runs to 13 residues. Germline V gives CDR1 LNHDA, CDR2 SQIVND (reference sequence). The V end lost 7 bases, the J end lost 1 base, and 10 bases lay between the germline ends. CDR3: CASKLPGNTEAFF. For the CDR3, the DNA is TGTGCCAGTAAACTCCCCGGGAACACTGAAGCTTTCTTT.

The sample holds a few counts of this clone. This sequence joins TRBV27 and TRBJ1-5; TRBD1 agrees at 9 bases. Germline CDR1 MNHEY, CDR2 SMNVEV (reference sequence). V lost 6 bases, J lost 5 bases, and 2 bases stayed unmatched. The CDR3 has 13 amino acids. CDR3 nucleotides: TGTGCCAGCAGACGGGACAGGGATCAGCCCCAGCATTTT. It specifies CASRRDRDQPQHF.

This clone came up once. The chain employs TRBV12-5 and TRBJ2-3; 8 positions match TRBD1. Germline CDR1 reads LGHNT; CDR2 reads FRNRAP. J was trimmed by 8 bases and V by 7 bases; bases with no gene match: 11. CDR3 size: 14 residues. CDR3 residues: CASDPDRGRGTQYF. CDR3 bases: TGTGCTAGTGACCCCGACAGGGGAAGGGGTACGCAGTATTTT.

The chain joins TRBV5-1 to TRBJ2-3; D is possibly TRBD2 (6 bases). The CDR3 totals 16 residues. The V and J ends lost 4 bases and 2 bases respectively, with 17 bases between them. Looked up from germline, CDR1 is SGHRS and CDR2 is YFSETQ. This CDR3 reads CASSEEPGLNTDTQYF. CDR3 bases: TGCGCCAGCAGCGAAGAACCGGGACTCAACACAGATACGCAGTATTTT.

In nucleotides, the CDR3 is TGTGCCAGCTCACTACTCTCCTACGAGCAGTACTTC. It codes for CASSLLSYEQYF. The gene calls are TRBV18 and TRBJ2-7; D unclear. Trimming left V 4 bases short and J 0 bases short, with 4 bases between. This CDR3 is built from 12 residues. The V gene's germline CDR1 is KGHSH and CDR2 LQKENI.

V usage is TRBV12-5 and J usage is TRBJ1-5, with D unresolved. The CDR3 consists of 12 residues. V gave up 1 base and J gave up 11 bases, with 9 bases separating them. Germline CDR1 and CDR2: LGHNT and FRNRAP. The chain's CDR3 is CASGLAQETQHF. For the CDR3, the DNA is TGTGCTAGTGGTTTGGCCCAAGAGACCCAGCATTTT.

This clone is a singleton in its sample. This chain joins TRBV5-4 and TRBJ2-5; 9 positions match TRBD1. The V gene end was trimmed by 3 bases and the J gene end by 3 bases; junction bases not matched to a gene: 6. Germline CDR1 reads SGHNT; CDR2 reads YYREEE (reference sequence). The CDR3 runs 15 residues. The DNA for the CDR3 is TGTGCCAGCAGCTACCGGGACAGGGATGAAGAGACCCAGTACTTC. Translating gives CASSYRDRDEETQYF.

The J gene is TRBJ1-5, the V gene TRBV5-6; no firm D call. CDR1 is SGHDT and CDR2 is YYEEEE in the germline V gene. The length of the CDR3 is 12 residues. Trimming cost V 3 bases and J 5 bases, with 6 bases left between them. CDR3: CASSSRYQPQHF. The CDR3 region has the DNA TGTGCCAGCAGCTCGCGCTATCAGCCCCAGCATTTT.

The J gene is TRBJ1-2, the V gene TRBV2; D gene ambiguous. This CDR3 is 14 amino acids long. CDR1 and CDR2 (germline): SNHLY, FYNNEI. The V end was cut by 6 bases, the J end by 4 bases, with 15 bases between. CDR3 amino acids: CASSITQELYGYTF. Written as DNA, the CDR3 is TGTGCCAGCAGCATAACTCAGGAACTCTATGGCTACACCTTC.

The J gene is TRBJ1-1, the V gene TRBV14, with 7 bases matching TRBD1. The CDR3 loop spans 12 amino acids. Germline V CDR1 and CDR2: SGHDN, FVKESK. V shed 4 bases and J 8 bases; nucleotides not matched to a gene: 4. The CDR3 sequence: CASSPPRGEAFF. The CDR3 bases are TGTGCCAGCAGCCCTCCCAGGGGGGAAGCTTTCTTT. Supplemented by reference TRBV14 and TRBJ1-1, the full variable domain reads EAGVTQFPSHSVIEKGQTVTLRCDPISGHDNLYWYRRVMGKEIKFLLHFVKESKQDESGMPNNRFLAERTGGTYSTLKVQPAELEDSGVYFCASSPPRGEAFFGQGTRLTVV.

This rearrangement joins TRBV9 to TRBJ1-1; D is unresolved. Per the germline V gene, CDR1 is SGDLS and CDR2 is YYNGEE. The CDR3 length is 11 residues. Trimming removed 0 bases at V and 6 bases at J, with 3 bases between. The CDR3, as DNA: TGTGCCAGCAGCGTAGCCTCTGAAGCTTTCTTT. Its translation: CASSVASEAFF.